This T cell receptor beta chain was sequenced during a study of graft-versus-host responses after intestinal transplantation. Sequencing used immunoSEQ multiplex PCR; TCRdb keeps in-frame clones, though not all of them. This sample has more than 70,000 clones; less than 95% occur once, and the top ten carry about 0.44%. As concerns this clone: Its cognate antigen is unknown.

Trimming stripped 2 bases from V and 1 base from J, with 10 bases between. Germline CDR1 is PRHDT and CDR2 is FYEKMQ (reference sequence). CDR3 length: 15 amino acids. Sequencing used unstimulated CD8+ T cells sorted from spleen or lymph node cells, obtained before transplant. This receptor was taken from a human donor who was the organ donor for an intestinal transplant. The chain has TRBV13 and TRBJ2-3; D gene unclear. The CDR3 DNA reads as TGTGCCAGCAGCTTATGGAGCGAAGGCACAGATACGCAGTATTTT. It codes for CASSLWSEGTDTQYF. The full variable domain, rest sourced from reference TRBV13 and TRBJ2-3, is AAGVIQSPRHLIKEKRETATLKCYPIPRHDTVYWYQQGPGQDPQFLISFYEKMQSDKGSIPDRFSAQQFSDYHSELNMSSLELGDSALYFCASSLWSEGTDTQYFGPGTRLTVL.